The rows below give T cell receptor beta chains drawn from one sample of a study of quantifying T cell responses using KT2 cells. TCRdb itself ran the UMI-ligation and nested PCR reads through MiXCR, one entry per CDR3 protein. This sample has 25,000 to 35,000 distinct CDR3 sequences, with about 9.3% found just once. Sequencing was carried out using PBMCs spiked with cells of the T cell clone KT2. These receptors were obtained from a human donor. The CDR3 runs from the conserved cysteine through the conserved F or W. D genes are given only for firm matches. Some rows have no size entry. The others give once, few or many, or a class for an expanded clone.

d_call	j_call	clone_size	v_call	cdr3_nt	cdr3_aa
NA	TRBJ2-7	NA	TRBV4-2	TGTGCCAGCAGCCAAAGCGGCTACGAGCAGTACTTC	CASSQSGYEQYF
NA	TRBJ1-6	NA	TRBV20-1	TGCAGTGCTAGAGAAACAGGGCCACCCCTCCACTTT	CSARETGPPLHF
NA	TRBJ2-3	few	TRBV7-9	TGTGCCAGCAGCTGGGTCACAGATACGCAGTATTTT	CASSWVTDTQYF
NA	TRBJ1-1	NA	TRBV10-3	TGTGCCATCAGTCGGGACGGGGACACTGAAGCTTTCTTT	CAISRDGDTEAFF
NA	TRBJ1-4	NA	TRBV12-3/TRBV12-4	TGTGCCAGCAGTTCTAACATAAACCCCGGGAAACTGTTTTTT	CASSSNINPGKLFF
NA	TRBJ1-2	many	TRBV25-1	TGTGCCAGCAGTGCTGTGGGCAGGGCTAACTATGGCTACACCTTC	CASSAVGRANYGYTF
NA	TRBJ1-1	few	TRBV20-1	TGCAGTGCTAGAGATCGGACGGTGAACACTGAAGCTTTCTTT	CSARDRTVNTEAFF
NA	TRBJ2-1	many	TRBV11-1	TGTGCCAGCAGCACGTCTAGCTCCTACAATGAGCAGTTCTTC	CASSTSSSYNEQFF
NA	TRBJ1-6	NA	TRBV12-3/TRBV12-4	TGTGCCAGCAAGCGGGGAAACTGGGATTCACCCCTCCACTTT	CASKRGNWDSPLHF
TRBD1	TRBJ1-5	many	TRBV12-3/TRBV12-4	TGTGCCAGCAGTTCGACAGGGGTAAATAGCAATCAGCCCCAGCATTTT	CASSSTGVNSNQPQHF
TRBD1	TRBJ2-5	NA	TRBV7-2	TGTGCCAGCAGCCGTGAGACAGGGGTAGAGACCCAGTACTTC	CASSRETGVETQYF
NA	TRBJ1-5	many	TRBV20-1	TGCAGTGCTAGAGGCGCAGGGAGCCAGCCCCAGCATTTT	CSARGAGSQPQHF
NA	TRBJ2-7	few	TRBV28	TGTGCCGGGGGGAGGCGGGGCTACGAGCAGTACTTC	CAGGRRGYEQYF
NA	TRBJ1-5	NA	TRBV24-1	TGTGCCACCAGTGATTTGCGGGGACAGCCCCAGCATTTT	CATSDLRGQPQHF
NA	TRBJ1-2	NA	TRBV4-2	TGTGCCAGCAGCCAAGCTCTCCGGCGGGGAGGGTACTACTATGGCTACACCTTC	CASSQALRRGGYYYGYTF
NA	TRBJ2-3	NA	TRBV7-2	TGTGCCAGCAGTTCCCCGTGGGAATCAGATACGCAGTATTTT	CASSSPWESDTQYF
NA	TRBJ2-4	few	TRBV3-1	TGTGCCAGCAGCCAATCTTTCGGGGGGCCCCAAAACATTCAGTACTTC	CASSQSFGGPQNIQYF
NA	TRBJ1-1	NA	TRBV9	TGTGCCAGCAGCGGCCCTCGGGGAGAGAACACTGAAGCTTTCTTT	CASSGPRGENTEAFF
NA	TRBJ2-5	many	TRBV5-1	TGCGCCAGCAGCTTGGAAGGGCTAGGAGAGACCCAGTACTTC	CASSLEGLGETQYF
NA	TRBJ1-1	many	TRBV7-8	TGTGCCAGCAGCTCTGGAACTGGGACCTACGAACTAGAAGCTTTCTTT	CASSSGTGTYELEAFF
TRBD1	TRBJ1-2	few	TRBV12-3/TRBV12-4	TGTGCCAGCAGTTCGGACAGGGGTAGGGATGGCTACACCTTC	CASSSDRGRDGYTF
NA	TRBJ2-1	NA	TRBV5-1	TGCGCCAGCAGCAGACAGAACAATGAGCAGTTCTTC	CASSRQNNEQFF
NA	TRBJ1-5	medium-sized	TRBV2	TGTGCCAGCAGTGAACAGGCACTTAGCAATCAGCCCCAGCATTTT	CASSEQALSNQPQHF
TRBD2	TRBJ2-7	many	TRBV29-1	TGCAGCGCCCGCGGAGGGACTAGCCTTCCTTACGAGCAGTACTTC	CSARGGTSLPYEQYF
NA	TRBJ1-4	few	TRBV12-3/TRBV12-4	TGTGCCAGCAGTTGGGGACACCCGAAGAGCGGTGAAAAACTGTTTTTT	CASSWGHPKSGEKLFF
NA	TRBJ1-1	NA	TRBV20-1	TGCAGTGCTATTACACAGCTGAACACTGAAGCTTTCTTT	CSAITQLNTEAFF
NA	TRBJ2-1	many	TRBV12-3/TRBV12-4	TGTGCCAGCAGTTTGAAGGTCGGTCCTCAGGCGAATGAGCAGTTCTTC	CASSLKVGPQANEQFF
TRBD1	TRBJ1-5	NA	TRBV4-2	TGTGCCAGCAGCCAACGCACGGGGCCACAGGGACAGCAGCCCCAGCATTTT	CASSQRTGPQGQQPQHF
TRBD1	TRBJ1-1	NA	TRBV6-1	TGTGCCAGCCGAGGGACAGGGGGCCACACTGAAGCTTTCTTT	CASRGTGGHTEAFF
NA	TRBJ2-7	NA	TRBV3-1	TGTGCCAGCAGCCCCTTCGGACAGCCCAGCTCCTACGAGCAGTACTTC	CASSPFGQPSSYEQYF
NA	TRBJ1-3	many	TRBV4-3	TGCGCCAGCAGCCATGAGGGTTTGGCAGGGCGCGGAAACACCATATATTTT	CASSHEGLAGRGNTIYF
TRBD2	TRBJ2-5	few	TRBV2	TGTGCCAGCAAGGCTAGCGGCGCCCAAGAGACCCAGTACTTC	CASKASGAQETQYF
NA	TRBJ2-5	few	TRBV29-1	TGCAGCGGGGGTGACTGGACAAGCCAAGAGACCCAGTACTTC	CSGGDWTSQETQYF
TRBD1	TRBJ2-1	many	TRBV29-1	TGCAGCGTTGAGGCGGTGGGACAGTTAAACAATGAGCAGTTCTTC	CSVEAVGQLNNEQFF
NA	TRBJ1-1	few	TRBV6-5	TGTGCCAGCAGTTACCGACAGAACACTGAAGCTTTCTTT	CASSYRQNTEAFF
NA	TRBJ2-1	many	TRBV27	TGTGCCAGCAGTTTTAGGCAGGAGACTAAAAATGAGCAGTTCTTC	CASSFRQETKNEQFF
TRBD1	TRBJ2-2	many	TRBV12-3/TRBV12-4	TGTGCCAGCAGGCGACGGGACAGGCCGAACACCGGGGAGCTGTTTTTT	CASRRRDRPNTGELFF
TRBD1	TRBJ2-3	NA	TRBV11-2	TGTGCCAGCAGCCAGACAGGGGGTGGCGTGGGCACAGATACGCAGTATTTT	CASSQTGGGVGTDTQYF
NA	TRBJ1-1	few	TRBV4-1	TGCGCCAGCAGCCAATTTAAGGCCGATGAAGCTTTCTTT	CASSQFKADEAFF
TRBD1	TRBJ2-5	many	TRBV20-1	TGCAGTGCTAGAGTAGGGACAGCCCAAGAGACCCAGTACTTC	CSARVGTAQETQYF
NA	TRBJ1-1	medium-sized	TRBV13	TGTGCCAGCAGCTTAAACCAGGGGCCCACTGAAGCTTTCTTT	CASSLNQGPTEAFF
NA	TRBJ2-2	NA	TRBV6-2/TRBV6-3	TGTGCCAGCAGTCCCGGGTACCTTCGCACCGGGGAGCTGTTTTTT	CASSPGYLRTGELFF
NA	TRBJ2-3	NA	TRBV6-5	TGTGCCAGCAGTTACTCGAGGGCAGATACGCAGTATTTT	CASSYSRADTQYF
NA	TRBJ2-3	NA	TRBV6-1	TGTGCCAGCAAGGTTGAATCTAGCACAGATACGCAGTATTTT	CASKVESSTDTQYF
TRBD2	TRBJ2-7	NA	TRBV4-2	TGTGCCAGCAGCCACCCCGGGACTAGCTTCTCCTACGAGCAGTACTTC	CASSHPGTSFSYEQYF
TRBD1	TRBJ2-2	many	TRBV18	TGTGCCAGCTCACCAGTGATGGCGACAGGGGGAGGCACCGGGGAGCTGTTTTTT	CASSPVMATGGGTGELFF
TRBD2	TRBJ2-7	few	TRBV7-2	TGTGCCAGCAGCTTAGAACTAGCGGCTTACGAGCAGTACTTC	CASSLELAAYEQYF
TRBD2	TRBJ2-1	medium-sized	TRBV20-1	TGCAGTGCTCCGATACTAGGTGCTAGCGGAGACCTGGTTCGTGAGCAGTTCTTC	CSAPILGASGDLVREQFF
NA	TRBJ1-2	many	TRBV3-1	TGTGCCAGCAGCCCAGTTCGTGGTGGTGATGGCTACACCTTC	CASSPVRGGDGYTF